This T cell receptor (beta chain) was recovered during a study of T cell changes during pregnancy in multiple sclerosis (dated by TCRdb to the late 2010s). With regard to the full study: The study examined how the T cell repertoire changed over the course of pregnancy in women with multiple sclerosis.

The germline V end is reduced by 5 bases and the J end by 0 bases; junction bases left unmatched: 6. The germline V gene (reference sequence) supplies CDR1 SEHNR and CDR2 FQNEAQ. CDR3 length: 17 amino acids, cysteine to phenylalanine. The entry retains the CDR3 DNA only, 51 bases that are in frame from base 1. Library creation used the immunoSEQ multiplex PCR assay. The clones in this table, taken by TCRdb from immuneACCESS, are in-frame only. Not every clone is retained; where verified, under half of the shortfall comes from an unresolved V gene, and the cause of the rest is unknown. This sample comprises tens of thousands of clones, about 91% of them detected only once. Around 4.8% of the sample goes to the ten largest clones. On this clone itself: This receptor's antigen is unknown. Base quality data are lacking; no much larger clone is found one base away.

The chain links TRBV7-9 with TRBJ2-6; the central 8 bases match TRBD1. This clonotype was sampled from a female donor in good health, enrolled as a control in a pregnancy study. Sequenced material: peripheral blood, taken in the first trimester of pregnancy. The DNA sequence is TGTGCCAGCAGCCTGTACAGGGGGGACTCTGGGGCCAACGTCCTGACTTTC. Protein translation: CASSLYRGDSGANVLTF. This CDR3, with the reference TRBV7-9 and TRBJ2-6 proteins standing in past its ends, gives the full variable domain DTGVSQNPRHKITKRGQNVTFRCDPISEHNRLYWYRQTLGQGPEFLTYFQNEAQLEKSRLLSDRFSAERPKGSFSTLEIQRTEQGDSAMYLCASSLYRGDSGANVLTFGAGSRLTVL.